A single sample gave rise to the 15 T cell receptor beta chains below, sequenced in a study of radiation and T cells in renal cell carcinoma. Only in-frame clones appear in the TCRdb table, and some are missing; sequencing was by immunoSEQ multiplex PCR. The table has about 91,000 clones, 70% to 85% seen once. As to time point: baseline pretreatment blood. Treatment defined: 15 Gy SBRT to primary tumor, nephrectomy 4 weeks later. The sample was blood, taken from a patient whose treatment included radiotherapy and nephrectomy. The source is a man aged 60 to 69 with renal cell carcinoma.

The chain combines TRBV11-1 with TRBJ2-7; D gene unclear. Germline V gene data show CDR1 as SGHAT and CDR2 as FQDESV (reference sequence). Between the trimmed V and J ends, which lost 4 bases and 2 bases, there was a span of 12 bases. This CDR3 contains 14 residues. The CDR3 region is CASSYRHGAYEQYF. For the CDR3, the DNA is TGTGCCAGCAGCTACCGACATGGGGCCTACGAGCAGTACTTC.

The genes are TRBV14 and TRBJ2-1, with D tentatively TRBD2 (5 bases). Germline loops: CDR1 SGHDN, CDR2 FVKESK. Trimming shortened V by 9 bases and J by 6 bases, and 21 bases separated the two germline ends. The CDR3 covers 15 residues. In DNA form, the CDR3 reads TGTGCCAGTGCGGGCTTCAACGACGTAGCCAATGAGCAGTTCTTC. Protein product: CASAGFNDVANEQFF.

The chain carries TRBV15 and TRBJ2-7; D ambiguous. The V gene lost 0 bases and the J gene lost 7 bases, with 13 bases spanning the gap. This CDR3 comprises 14 residues. CDR1 LNHNV and CDR2 YYDKDF come from the germline V gene (reference sequence). The CDR3 DNA reads as TGTGCCACCAGCAGAGATCTTCAAGCGCTGGAGCAGTACTTC. This encodes CATSRDLQALEQYF.

The CDR3 reads CASSLKGDGELFF. CDR3 sequence (DNA): TGCGCCAGCAGCTTGAAGGGGGACGGGGAGCTGTTTTTT. This chain links TRBV5-1 with TRBJ2-2; a weak D match, TRBD1 (6 bases). Germline lookup yields CDR1 SGHRS and CDR2 YFSETQ. The CDR3 is made up of 13 amino acids. V dropped 1 base and J dropped 7 bases, with 8 bases sitting between them.

This chain uses TRBV7-9 with TRBJ2-7, with unresolved D. CDR3 length: 12 residues. Germline assignment: CDR1 SEHNR and CDR2 FQNEAQ (reference sequence). The V gene lost 1 base and the J gene lost 3 bases, with 4 bases spanning the gap. In DNA, the CDR3 is TGTGCCAGCAGCTTAGGTGTCTACGAGCAGTACTTC. Amino acids: CASSLGVYEQYF.

About this clone: The junction departs from germline at one end; a sequencing error may be responsible. The chain is built from TRBV18 and TRBJ2-7; 10 bases line up with TRBD2. Germline loops: CDR1 KGHSH, CDR2 LQKENI. This CDR3 comprises 16 residues. The CDR3 DNA sequence: TGTGCCAGCTCACCAGCTAGCGGGAGCCCACTATTTGATCGTCCCTTC. Translating gives CASSPASGSPLFDRPF.

This chain uses TRBV15 with TRBJ2-3; the D gene is possibly TRBD2 (6 bases). V lost 5 bases and J 0 bases, leaving 9 bases between the germline ends. The CDR3 loop spans 14 amino acids. Germline V CDR1 and CDR2: LNHNV, YYDKDF (reference sequence). The CDR3 is CATSPGASTDTQYF. As DNA, the CDR3 is TGTGCCACCAGCCCGGGAGCTAGCACAGATACGCAGTATTTT.

V is TRBV21-1 and J is TRBJ1-2. TRBV21-1 is noted as a pseudogene. There are 16 residues in the CDR3. CDR3 sequence reads: CASSKGRLPGTCGYTF. Here the CDR3 DNA reads TGTGCCAGCAGCAAAGGTAGGTTACCGGGGACGTGCGGCTACACCTTC.

V gene TRBV29-1 combines with J gene TRBJ2-1, with a weak D call TRBD2 (6 bases). Germline V gene data show CDR1 as SQVTM and CDR2 as ANQGSEA. V was cut by 4 bases and J by 7 bases, with 11 bases left in between. The CDR3 is made up of 12 amino acids. CDR3 loop: CSVGAGRNEQFF. The CDR3 DNA follows: TGCAGCGTTGGGGCGGGGAGGAATGAGCAGTTCTTC.

The V and J genes are TRBV7-2 and TRBJ2-3; 10 bases are a match to TRBD2. Germline-derived CDR1 and CDR2 are SGHTA and FQGNSA. This CDR3 has 16 residues. The junction had 15 bases not matched to a gene; V was cut back by 7 bases and J by 8 bases. Here the CDR3 reads CASIPLASGRSGTQYF. The CDR3 coding sequence is TGTGCCAGCATCCCCCTGGCTAGCGGGAGATCGGGTACGCAGTATTTT.

The chain joins TRBV7-8 to TRBJ2-2; no clear D. The ends were cut back, 4 bases at V and 3 bases at J, with 6 bases in the middle. There are 13 residues in the CDR3. Germline V gene lookup returns CDR1 SGHVS and CDR2 FQNEAQ. The CDR3 nucleotides are TGTGCCAGCAGCTCGAAGGACACCGGGGAGCTGTTTTTT. This encodes CASSSKDTGELFF.

This sequence joins TRBV27 and TRBJ2-1; D is undetermined. This CDR3 has 12 amino acids. CDR1 and CDR2 from the germline V gene are MNHEY and SMNVEV (reference sequence). Trimming cost V 4 bases and J 5 bases, with 6 bases left between them. For the CDR3, the DNA is TGTGCCAGCAGTTATCCGAACAATGAGCAGTTCTTC. It yields the protein CASSYPNNEQFF.

The CDR3 protein is CSASREPGYTF. The CDR3 coding sequence is TGCAGTGCCTCCCGGGAGCCTGGCTACACCTTC. The rearrangement joins TRBV20-1 to TRBJ1-2, with unresolved D. The CDR3 extends over 11 amino acids. Germline V gene data show CDR1 as DFQATT and CDR2 as SNEGSKA (reference sequence). V was pared by 6 bases and J by 7 bases, with 12 bases between.

The chain is built from TRBV18 and TRBJ2-7; TRBD1 agrees at 9 bases. Germline trimming cut 3 bases from V and 6 bases from J; bases unmatched to any gene: 3. Germline CDR1 KGHSH, CDR2 LQKENI. This CDR3 has 13 residues. CDR3 coding DNA: TGTGCCAGCTCACCGGGACAGGGTGGCGAGCAGTACTTC. This encodes CASSPGQGGEQYF. Based on the CDR3 plus reference TRBV18 and TRBJ2-7, the full variable domain is NAGVMQNPRHLVRRRGQEARLRCSPMKGHSHVYWYRQLPEEGLKFMVYLQKENIIDESGMPKERFSAEFPKEGPSILRIQQVVRGDSAAYFCASSPGQGGEQYFGPGTRLTVT.

V gene TRBV5-1 combines with J gene TRBJ2-3; TRBD1 is a possible D gene (6 bases). The CDR3 is made up of 16 amino acids. Germline V gene lookup returns CDR1 SGHRS and CDR2 YFSETQ. Deletions cut 4 bases from V and 9 bases from J, with 24 bases between. The CDR3 DNA reads TGCGCCAGCAGCGACACCAGCAACTTGGGGGCCAGAACGCAGTATTTT. It specifies CASSDTSNLGARTQYF.